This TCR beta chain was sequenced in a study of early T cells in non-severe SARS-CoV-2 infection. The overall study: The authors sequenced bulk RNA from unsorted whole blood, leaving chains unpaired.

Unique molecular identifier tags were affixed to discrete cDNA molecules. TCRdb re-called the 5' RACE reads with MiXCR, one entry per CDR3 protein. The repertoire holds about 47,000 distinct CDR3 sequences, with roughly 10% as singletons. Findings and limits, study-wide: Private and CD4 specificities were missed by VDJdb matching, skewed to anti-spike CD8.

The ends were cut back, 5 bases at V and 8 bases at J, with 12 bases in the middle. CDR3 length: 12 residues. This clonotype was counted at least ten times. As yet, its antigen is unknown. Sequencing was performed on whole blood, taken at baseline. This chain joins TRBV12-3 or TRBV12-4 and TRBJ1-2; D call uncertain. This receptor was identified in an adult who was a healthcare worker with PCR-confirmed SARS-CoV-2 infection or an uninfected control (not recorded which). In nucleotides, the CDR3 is TGTGCCAGCAGTCCGGCCCCAAGGGGCTACACCTTC. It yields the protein CASSPAPRGYTF.